One sample yielded the 17 T cell receptor beta chains listed below, sequenced in a study of control samples from healthy donors and cancer patients. TCRdb keeps only in-frame clones here, not all; method: immunoSEQ multiplex PCR. The sample contains more than 150,000 clones, 80% to 95% of which appear only once. The sample comprised blood. Source of these receptors: a woman between 25 and 40 years old in good health.

The gene calls are TRBV12-3 or TRBV12-4 and TRBJ1-2; no clear D gene. Trimming took off 3 bases at V and 4 bases at J, with 9 bases between the two ends. The CDR3 is 13 residues long. The DNA of the CDR3 is TGTGCCAGCAGTTTGGCCCTCTCCTATGGCTACACCTTC. Translated, it gives CASSLALSYGYTF.

This sequence joins TRBV7-9 and TRBJ2-1, with 8 bases identical to TRBD1. CDR1 and CDR2 (germline): SEHNR, FQNEAQ (reference sequence). The CDR3 consists of 13 residues. Losses at the gene ends were 5 bases for V and 14 bases for J; bases not matched to a gene: 11. This CDR3 is CASSRRGPVPEFF. For the CDR3, the DNA is TGTGCCAGCAGCCGCAGGGGGCCCGTCCCCGAGTTCTTC.

The chain employs TRBV28 and TRBJ2-1, with D possibly matching TRBD2 (6 bases). The germline CDR1 and CDR2 sequences are MDHEN and SYDVKM. There are 16 residues in the CDR3. Trimming left V 2 bases short and J 8 bases short, with 19 bases between. The CDR3 loop reads CASSLGFGGNWDEQFF. CDR3 DNA: TGTGCCAGCAGTTTAGGTTTCGGGGGAAACTGGGATGAGCAGTTCTTC.

V gene TRBV2 combines with J gene TRBJ1-1; no definite D call. Germline values: CDR1 SNHLY, CDR2 FYNNEI. Trimming took off 8 bases at V and 1 base at J, with 14 bases between the two ends. CDR3 length: 14 residues. The CDR3 sequence: CASQREVRNTEAFF. For the CDR3, the DNA is TGTGCCAGCCAAAGAGAGGTTAGGAACACTGAAGCTTTCTTT.

This chain connects TRBV28 to TRBJ2-1, with D possibly being TRBD2 (6 bases). The CDR3 runs to 15 residues. Germline V lookup: CDR1 MDHEN, CDR2 SYDVKM. V gave up 9 bases and J gave up 5 bases, with 20 bases separating them. CDR3 sequence (DNA): TGTGCCAGTCATCCCCGACTAGGGCGGCACAATGAGCAGTTCTTC. This sequence encodes CASHPRLGRHNEQFF.

This clone was counted a single time. The chain couples TRBV7-9 to TRBJ1-1; TRBD1 aligns across 9 bases. Losses at the gene ends were 4 bases for V and 4 bases for J; bases not matched to a gene: 7. There are 15 residues in the CDR3. The germline gives CDR1 SEHNR, CDR2 FQNEAQ (reference sequence). CDR3 in amino acids: CASSSMDRGVTEAFF. CDR3 nucleotide sequence: TGTGCCAGCAGCTCCATGGACAGGGGCGTCACTGAAGCTTTCTTT.

The sample holds a few counts of this clone. The chain joins TRBV4-2 to TRBJ1-6; D might be TRBD1 (6 bases). This CDR3 region has 14 residues. V shed 2 bases and J shed 10 bases, with 12 bases lying between them. Germline CDR1 is LGHNA and CDR2 is YNFKEQ. The CDR3 nucleotides read TGTGCCAGCAGCCAAAACAGGGAAGTGTCACCCCTCCACTTT. Its translation: CASSQNREVSPLHF.

The chain links TRBV28 to TRBJ1-1; TRBD1 is a possible D gene (5 bases). Germline V gene data show CDR1 as MDHEN and CDR2 as SYDVKM. V lost 8 bases and J 1 base, leaving 14 bases between the germline ends. CDR3 length equals 14 residues. The CDR3 DNA sequence: TGTGCCAGCCACGGCTTGGGGGGGAACACTGAAGCTTTCTTT. Encoded protein: CASHGLGGNTEAFF.

Here the CDR3 reads CASSIVASGYEQYF. The CDR3 DNA is TGTGCCAGTAGTATAGTCGCTAGCGGCTACGAGCAGTACTTC. The chain recombines TRBV19 with TRBJ2-7; TRBD2 matches 7 bases. CDR1 is LNHDA, CDR2 SQIVND, per germline (reference sequence). Germline trimming cut 1 base from V and 3 bases from J; bases unmatched to any gene: 3. The CDR3 is made up of 14 amino acids.

The chain combines TRBV7-3 with TRBJ2-1; TRBD2 matches at 13 bases. CDR3 length: 15 residues. Germline values: CDR1 SGHTA, CDR2 FQGTGA. V gave up 5 bases and J gave up 7 bases; unmatched junction bases: 5. For the CDR3, the DNA is TGTGCCAGCAGCCCCAGGACTAGCGGGAGAAATGAGCAGTTCTTC. This sequence encodes CASSPRTSGRNEQFF.

V usage is TRBV15 and J usage is TRBJ2-5, with 7 bases aligning to TRBD1. CDR3 length equals 15 residues. Germline-derived CDR1 and CDR2 are LNHNV and YYDKDF (reference sequence). After removal of 0 bases from V and 1 base from J, the junction contained 2 bases not matched to a gene. The CDR3 loop reads CATSREDRAQETQYF. The DNA of the CDR3 is TGTGCCACCAGCAGAGAAGACAGGGCCCAAGAGACCCAGTACTTC.

The chain combines TRBV11-2 with TRBJ2-7, with D maybe TRBD2 (6 bases). Trimming stripped 5 bases from V and 5 bases from J, with 16 bases between. CDR3 length: 14 amino acids. Per germline, CDR1 SGHAT and CDR2 FQNNGV. CDR3 bases: TGTGCCAGCAGCCCGGGAGCATTAGGGGACGAGCAGTACTTC. Protein: CASSPGALGDEQYF.

The chain links TRBV4-2 to TRBJ2-1; 13 nucleotides align to TRBD2. V shed 3 bases, J shed 4 bases, and the junction held 3 bases outside the gene matches. The CDR3 length is 16 residues. Germline CDR1 and CDR2: LGHNA and YNFKEQ. The CDR3: CASSHRTSGSYNEQFF. For the CDR3, the DNA is TGTGCCAGCAGCCATCGGACTAGCGGGAGTTACAATGAGCAGTTCTTC.

The rearrangement joins TRBV10-3 to TRBJ2-3; 7 bases fit TRBD2. The CDR3 contains 13 residues. V lost 9 bases, J lost 2 bases, and 5 bases stayed unmatched. From germline, CDR1 is ENHRY and CDR2 SYGVKD. In nucleotides, the CDR3 is TGTGCCATAGGACTAGAATTCACAGATACGCAGTATTTT. This sequence encodes CAIGLEFTDTQYF.

This CDR3 reads CASSVLGTLINNEQFF. The DNA for the CDR3 is TGTGCCAGCAGCGTCCTAGGGACTTTAATCAACAATGAGCAGTTCTTC. The chain joins TRBV6-4 to TRBJ2-1; tentative D call: TRBD2 (6 bases). CDR3 length equals 16 residues. With 6 bases removed from V and 5 bases from J, the gap between germline ends came to 20 bases. In germline, CDR1 is MRHNA, CDR2 SNTAGT.

CDR3 protein: CAADMGGYTF. CDR3 nucleotide sequence: TGTGCCGCGGATATGGGGGGCTACACCTTC. This chain connects TRBV30 to TRBJ1-2; D gene unclear. This CDR3 comprises 10 residues. V lost 8 bases to trimming and J lost 8 bases, with 12 bases between them. CDR1 GTSNPN and CDR2 SVGIG come from the germline V gene (reference sequence).

CDR3 DNA sequence: TGTGCCAGCAGAAGGCAGGGGGGGAACACTGAAGCTTTCTTT. Translation gives CASRRQGGNTEAFF. The chain is built from TRBV2 and TRBJ1-1, with TRBD1 matching 7 bases. CDR1 is SNHLY, CDR2 FYNNEI, per germline. The CDR3 sequence is 14 residues long. The V and J ends lost 6 bases and 1 base, in that order; junction bases with no gene match: 5.